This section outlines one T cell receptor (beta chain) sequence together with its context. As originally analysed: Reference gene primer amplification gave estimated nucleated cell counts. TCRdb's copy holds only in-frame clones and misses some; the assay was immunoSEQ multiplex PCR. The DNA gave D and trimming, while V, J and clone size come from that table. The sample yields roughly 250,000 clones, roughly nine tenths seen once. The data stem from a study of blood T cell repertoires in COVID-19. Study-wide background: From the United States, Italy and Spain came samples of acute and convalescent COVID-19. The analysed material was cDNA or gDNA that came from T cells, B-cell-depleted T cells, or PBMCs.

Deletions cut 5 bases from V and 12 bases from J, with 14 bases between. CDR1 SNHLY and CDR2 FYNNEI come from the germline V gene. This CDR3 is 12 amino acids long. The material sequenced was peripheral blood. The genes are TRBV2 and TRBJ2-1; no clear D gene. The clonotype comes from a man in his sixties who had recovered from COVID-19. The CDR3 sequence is CASSPTASGQFF. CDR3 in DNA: TGTGCCAGCAGTCCCACAGCATCCGGGCAGTTCTTC.